This TCR beta chain is drawn from a study of beta chain features in type 1 diabetes. Study as a whole: Sorted cell examination encompassed 100,000,000 or so cells across all samples. Findings and limits, study-wide: More deletions and fewer insertions at VDJ junctions were seen in type 1 diabetes patients.

Sampling consisted of one heparinised blood draw per donor, averaging roughly 100 mL. Since all of the isolated RNA was reverse transcribed, expressed TCRB transcripts were what got sequenced. The read count averaged roughly 4 million across naive, central memory and regulatory T cell samples. Profiling relied on immunoSEQ multiplex PCR, and the TCRdb table lists in-frame clones only, not all of them. Of just over 600,000 clones listed, roughly a sixth are singletons. Deletions cut 6 bases from V and 0 bases from J, with 10 bases between. From germline, CDR1 is SGHRS and CDR2 YFSETQ. CDR3 length equals 14 residues. This clone was seen a few times. The target antigen is unknown.

The sequenced material came from naive CD4+ T cells from blood. This sequence originates from a man aged 18 to 29 in good health. This chain connects TRBV5-1 to TRBJ2-1; D gene ambiguous. The CDR3 bases are TGCGCCAGCACCCGTGTGGGCTCCTACAATGAGCAGTTCTTC. This gives the protein CASTRVGSYNEQFF.